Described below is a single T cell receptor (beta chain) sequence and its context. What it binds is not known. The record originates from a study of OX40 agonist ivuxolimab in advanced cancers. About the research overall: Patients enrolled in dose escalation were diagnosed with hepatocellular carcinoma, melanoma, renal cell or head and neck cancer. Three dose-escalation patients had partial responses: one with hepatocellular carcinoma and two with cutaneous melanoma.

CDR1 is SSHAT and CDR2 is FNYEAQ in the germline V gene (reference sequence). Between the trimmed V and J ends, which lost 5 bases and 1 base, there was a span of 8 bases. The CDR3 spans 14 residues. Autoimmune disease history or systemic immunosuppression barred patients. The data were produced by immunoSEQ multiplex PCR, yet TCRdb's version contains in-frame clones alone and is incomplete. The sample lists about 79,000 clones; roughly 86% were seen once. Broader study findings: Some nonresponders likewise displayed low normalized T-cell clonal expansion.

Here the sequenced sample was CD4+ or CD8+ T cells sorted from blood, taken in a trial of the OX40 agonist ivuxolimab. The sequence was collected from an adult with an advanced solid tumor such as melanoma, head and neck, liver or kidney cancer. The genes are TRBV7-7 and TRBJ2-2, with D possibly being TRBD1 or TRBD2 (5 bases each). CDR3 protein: CASSEGLNTGELFF. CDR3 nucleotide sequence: TGTGCCAGCAGCGAGGGGTTGAACACCGGGGAGCTGTTTTTT.